This T cell receptor beta chain was obtained from a study of blood T cells in healthy people across ages. Combining a sample-barcoded 5' primer with a J-beta primer mix, a second PCR ran for roughly 7 to 12 cycles. TCRdb re-analysed the 5' RACE reads in MiXCR, keeping a single row per CDR3 protein. The data show 800,000 to 950,000 distinct CDR3 sequences, with 30% to 45% seen just once and 10% to 15% held by the top ten. Caucasian individuals from Russia who were healthy and aged roughly 6 to 100 acted as donors. The germline gives CDR1 SGHVS, CDR2 FNYEAQ. CDR3 length: 14 amino acids. Trimming took 2 bases from V and 11 from J, leaving 18 bases between them.

The TCR comes from a young man in good health. V usage is TRBV7-6 and J usage is TRBJ2-5; D not resolved. Material: blood. In DNA form, the CDR3 reads TGTGCCAGCAGCTTACCTAATTCGGGCGATGAGCAGTACTTC. This gives the protein CASSLPNSGDEQYF.